This record covers a single TCR beta chain. The CDR3 runs to 20 residues. The germline gives CDR1 MGHRA, CDR2 YSYEKL. The V gene lost 2 bases and the J gene lost 1 base, with 26 bases spanning the gap. Through a sample-barcoded 5' primer and a J-beta primer mix, a second PCR was run for 7 to 11 cycles. There were at least 3 million CDR3-containing paired-end reads obtained from each sample. TCRdb processed the 5' RACE reads anew with MiXCR; each CDR3 protein has one entry. Of some 860,000 distinct CDR3 sequences listed, around three fifths are singletons. This specimen belongs to a study of blood T cells in healthy people across ages.

Input material: blood. This receptor was taken from a man in his forties in good health. The V call is TRBV4-1, the J call TRBJ2-5; D might be TRBD1 (6 bases). CDR3 sequence reads: CASSQLPGTGSAGAQETQYF. The DNA of the CDR3 is TGCGCCAGCAGCCAACTCCCCGGTACAGGGTCGGCGGGCGCCCAAGAGACCCAGTACTTC.